These T cell receptor beta chains were read from a single sample in a study of siplizumab effects on memory and regulatory T cells. Clones were sequenced by immunoSEQ multiplex PCR, and TCRdb holds only the in-frame ones, with some missing. Of about 120,000 clones detected, 92% appear once; the ten largest clones hold about 1.5%. The source material was CD4+ T cells sorted from blood. The receptor set was obtained from a human donor in good health. Each CDR3 is given with its conserved first and last residue.

V gene	J gene	CDR3 protein
TRBV10-3	TRBJ1-6	CAIRAGQGNSPLHF
TRBV21-1	TRBJ2-7	CASSKVTEHPYEQYF
TRBV19	TRBJ1-1	CASSIERARGAFF
TRBV7-9	TRBJ2-3	CASSLTGPTDTQYF
TRBV27	TRBJ2-2	CASSLIGFSNTGELFF
TRBV7-9	TRBJ2-1	CASSLGSGRYNEQFF
TRBV4-1	TRBJ1-3	CASSQGGRGRGSGNTIYF
TRBV7-9	TRBJ2-2	CASSFRERDTGELFF
TRBV7-9	TRBJ2-7	CASSLTSGPYEQYF
TRBV19	TRBJ1-1	CASNRQGVFNTEAFF
TRBV6-5	TRBJ1-3	CASRPLSGNTIYF
TRBV18	TRBJ2-1	CASSPQYSGGRGEQFF
TRBV23-1	TRBJ1-1	CASSGSFRANTEAFF
TRBV11-3	TRBJ2-5	CASSSGNRDKETQYF